This record looks at one T cell receptor (beta chain) sequence and its context. Participants reported their clinical history, and cohort assignment relied on those reports. Donors of Cohort 3 who recovered were those that had two negative PCRs, clearance, or symptom resolution. These data are taken from a study of blood T cell repertoires in COVID-19. The overall study: Sample material is recorded as cDNA or gDNA derived from T cells, B-cell-depleted T cells, or PBMCs.

The CDR3 runs 16 residues. J lost 2 bases, V lost 4 bases, and 9 bases had no gene match. The V gene's germline CDR1 is LGHDT and CDR2 YNNKEL (reference sequence). Under the authors' procedure: Reference gene primers were amplified, and this amplification served to estimate nucleated cell counts. Only in-frame clones appear in the TCRdb table, and some are missing; sequencing was by immunoSEQ multiplex PCR. That table gives V, J and clone size, and the DNA gave D and trimming. The sample shows approximately 200,000 clones, around 87% of them seen only once. This receptor was obtained from a woman aged 25 to 39 who had recovered from COVID-19. Sequenced material: PBMCs or T cells enriched from blood (not recorded which). The chain joins TRBV3-1 (or the pseudogene TRBV3-2) to TRBJ2-7, with 9 bases matching TRBD1. CDR3: CASSLGLGQGAYEQYF. The DNA for the CDR3 is TGTGCCAGCAGCCTCGGACTGGGACAGGGTGCCTACGAGCAGTACTTC.